This TCR beta chain was captured in a study of T cells in Graves' hyperthyroidism and ophthalmopathy. Study findings and constraints: A model using 13 V-J features told ophthalmopathy apart from stable hyperthyroidism.

Newly diagnosed hyperthyroidism, duration under 2 months, in patients aged 18 to 65. TCR beta CDR3 regions were amplified from RNA. A set of HTBI primers served as the primers for a first-round RT-PCR of the TCR CDR3. TCRdb fed the multiplex PCR reads into MiXCR, producing one record per CDR3 protein. Among approximately 630,000 distinct CDR3 sequences listed, about a sixth were seen once. This clonotype was recorded many times. The antigen is unknown. Trimming removed 1 base from V and 1 base from J; junction bases left unmatched: 4. Germline V CDR1 and CDR2: SGHRS, YFSETQ. This CDR3 has 15 amino acids.

The J gene is TRBJ1-1, the V gene TRBV5-1, with 7 bases lining up with TRBD1. This TCR was recovered from a woman aged 30 to 39 with Graves' hyperthyroidism. The sample comprised blood. Here the CDR3 reads CASSLTAGGNTEAFF. The CDR3 region has the DNA TGCGCCAGCAGCTTGACGGCAGGGGGGAACACTGAAGCTTTCTTT.